Each of the 8 T cell receptor beta chains below was sequenced from the same sample in a study of spatial heterogeneity in lung cancer. Time point: sample taken at primary tumor resection. Whole RNA from tumor, nontumor lung or frozen PBMC was sequenced unsorted. TCRdb reprocessed the 5' RACE reads via MiXCR and lists one record per CDR3 protein. This table holds 4,000 to 5,500 distinct CDR3 sequences, 15% to 20% found once. This specimen was normal lung tissue next to the tumor, taken at surgery. Receptors were obtained from a male donor with early-stage non-small cell lung cancer.

This clonotype is labeled medium-sized. Since it is a stray read in a library aimed at alpha chains, this beta chain has a size that is not meaningful. The V gene is TRBV20-1, the J gene TRBJ2-4, with TRBD1 matching 7 bases. The CDR3 is 11 amino acids. The germline gives CDR1 DFQATT, CDR2 SNEGSKA (reference sequence). V was pared by 3 bases and J by 11 bases, with 4 bases of the junction left unmatched. CDR3 amino acids: CSARGQQVQYF. The CDR3 nucleotides are TGCAGTGCTAGGGGACAGCAGGTTCAGTACTTC.

This clonotype is termed medium-sized. This beta chain is an off-target read within a library intended for alpha chains, so its frequency means little. CDR3 amino acids: CASSAFLSGANVLTF. CDR3 DNA sequence: TGTGCCAGCAGCGCTTTCCTCTCTGGGGCCAACGTCCTGACTTTC. The chain combines TRBV2 with TRBJ2-6; no clear D. Germline-derived CDR1 and CDR2 are SNHLY and FYNNEI. Trimming cost V 6 bases and J 0 bases, with 9 bases left between them. The CDR3 extends over 15 amino acids.

In its sample, this clonotype is medium-sized. A library made for alpha chains picked up this beta chain off target, so its size means little. The rearrangement uses TRBV19 and TRBJ1-5; possibly TRBD1 for D (6 bases). The CDR3 is made up of 14 amino acids. Germline V lookup: CDR1 LNHDA, CDR2 SQIVND (reference sequence). With 6 bases removed from V and 2 bases from J, the gap between germline ends came to 11 bases. CDR3 in DNA: TGTGCCAGTAGCGCAGGGGTCCGCAATCAGCCCCAGCATTTT. Amino acids: CASSAGVRNQPQHF.

At least ten counts were recorded for this clonotype. The library was prepared for alpha chains; this beta chain is a stray read, so its frequency means little. The CDR3 sequence: CASSQGGLGEQFF. Here the CDR3 DNA reads TGTGCCAGCAGCCAGGGGGGGCTAGGTGAGCAGTTCTTC. The rearrangement uses TRBV3-1 and TRBJ2-1; tentative D call: TRBD2 (7 bases). The V and J ends lost 3 bases and 9 bases respectively, with 12 bases between them. CDR3 length: 13 residues. CDR1 is LGHDT, CDR2 YNNKEL, per germline (reference sequence).

In its sample, this clonotype ranks as medium-sized. This beta chain was picked up by a library intended for alpha chains and is off target, so its count carries little meaning. This chain uses TRBV10-3 with TRBJ2-7, with 10 bases lining up with TRBD2. With 7 bases clipped from V and 3 bases from J, the junction kept 6 bases outside the gene matches. This CDR3 is 14 amino acids long. Per germline, CDR1 ENHRY and CDR2 SYGVKD. CDR3 amino acids: CAINLTSGLYEQYF. The CDR3 bases are TGTGCCATCAACCTGACTAGCGGGCTCTACGAGCAGTACTTC.

Worth noting for this clonotype: This beta chain lies outside the target of a library built for alpha chains; its clone size means little. V and J are TRBV10-3 and TRBJ2-3; D uncertain. Looked up from germline, CDR1 is ENHRY and CDR2 is SYGVKD. The germline V and J ends were trimmed by 6 bases and 6 bases, with 13 bases remaining between them. The CDR3 runs to 13 residues. The CDR3 DNA reads TGTGCCATCAGGCGCGAGGTCCTGGATACGCAGTATTTT. Protein: CAIRREVLDTQYF.

A remark on this clonotype: A library made for alpha chains picked up this beta chain off target, so its size means little. The gene calls are TRBV28 and TRBJ2-1; a possible D gene is TRBD2 (7 bases). V was cut by 7 bases and J by 6 bases, with 16 bases left in between. The CDR3 is 14 residues long. Germline V gene data show CDR1 as MDHEN and CDR2 as SYDVKM. The CDR3 loop reads CASKGGLTINEQFF. Here the CDR3 DNA reads TGTGCCAGCAAAGGGGGACTAACCATCAATGAGCAGTTCTTC.

This clonotype was seen at least ten times. This beta chain appears as a stray read in a library generated for alpha chains; its size is not informative. V and J are TRBV5-8 and TRBJ2-1; D is perhaps TRBD1 (5 bases). The germline gives CDR1 SGHTS, CDR2 YDEGEE. With 2 bases removed from V and 3 bases from J, the gap between germline ends came to 6 bases. There are 13 residues in the CDR3. The CDR3 DNA reads as TGTGCCAGCAGCTTTACAGGCTACAATGAGCAGTTCTTC. Translating gives CASSFTGYNEQFF.